This T cell receptor beta chain is drawn from a study of T cell responses to AZD1222 COVID-19 vaccine. Regarding the study as a whole: Spike-specific TCR breadth and depth were elevated following two AZD1222 doses.

Of note for this clone: The antigen is unknown.

V was pared by 2 bases and J by 4 bases, with 9 bases between. The CDR3 totals 14 residues. CDR1 is SGHDT, CDR2 YYEEEE, per germline. Assay used: immunoSEQ multiplex PCR; TCRdb lists only in-frame clones, some missing. The sample includes approximately 6,100 clones, about 87% of them seen just once. This chain uses TRBV5-6 with TRBJ1-4, with D perhaps TRBD1 (6 bases). This specimen consisted of peripheral blood, obtained 28 days after the second AZD1222 dose. The receptor comes from an adult who received the AZD1222 COVID-19 vaccine. In DNA, the CDR3 is TGTGCCAGCAGCTTCACAGGGAATAATGAAAAACTGTTTTTT. It yields the protein CASSFTGNNEKLFF.